This T cell receptor beta chain appears in the sequencing data of a study of shared clonotypes between healthy human individuals. As regards this clone: The antigen is unknown.

General study findings and limits: All-four-donor shared clonotypes had higher generation probabilities than non-shared clonotypes did.

The CDR3 sequence is 15 residues long. CDR1 is SNHLY and CDR2 is FYNNEI in the germline V gene. V was pared by 7 bases and J by 8 bases, with 21 bases between. A deep-level run was used for the assay. In the sorted-subset replicate PCRs, 150 to 250 ng DNA, roughly 30,000 T cell genomes, was used. As handled by the study authors: Owing to the provision of junction-only sequences devoid of quality scores by immunoSEQ, filtering differed. Using immunoSEQ multiplex PCR, the repertoire was profiled, and TCRdb retains in-frame clones only, with some absent. V and J calls and clone size are those listed in that table; D and trimming were worked out from the DNA. Altogether roughly 1.4 million clones are present, less than 99% being singletons, with the ten largest covering around 0.38%.

The clonotype originates from a man aged 25 to 45 in good health. Sequenced: naive CD4+ T cells sorted from blood. Subset given: CD45RA+ positively selected. This chain uses TRBV2 with TRBJ2-1; TRBD2 might be the D (6 bases). CDR3 region: CASKVEGPGGYEQFF. The CDR3, as DNA: TGTGCCAGCAAAGTGGAGGGACCCGGAGGGTATGAGCAGTTCTTC.